This T cell receptor beta chain was profiled in a study of cytomegalovirus exposure and HLA in healthy donors. Study findings and constraints: A few of the chains that were CMV-associated were confirmed in vitro to be specific for CMV antigens.

PCR primers comprised 60 Vbeta and 13 Jbeta primers. Clones were sequenced by immunoSEQ multiplex PCR, and TCRdb holds only the in-frame ones, with some missing. The sample consists of some 150,000 clones, roughly 80% of them appearing once. A note on this clone: The antigen is unknown.

The CDR3 covers 13 residues. V lost 6 bases to trimming and J lost 4 bases; unmatched junction nucleotides: 8. The germline gives CDR1 SQVTM, CDR2 ANQGSEA. The rearrangement uses TRBV29-1 and TRBJ2-5; TRBD2 aligns across 7 bases. Sequenced input: PBMCs. The sequence came from a human donor in good health. CDR3 residues: CSVPWTSRETQYF. Here the CDR3 DNA reads TGCAGCGTCCCATGGACTAGTCGAGAGACCCAGTACTTC.